This T cell receptor (beta chain) was sequenced during a study of blood T cell repertoires in COVID-19. V was clipped by 5 bases and J by 8 bases, with 18 bases between them. The germline CDR1 and CDR2 sequences are SGHVS and FNYEAQ. The CDR3 contains 14 residues. Method: immunoSEQ multiplex PCR; TCRdb's copy keeps in-frame clones and lacks some. The sample has around 300,000 clones; around nine tenths are singletons. Sequencing was done on a sample of PBMCs or T cells enriched from blood (not recorded which). This chain uses TRBV7-6 with TRBJ1-1; the D gene is possibly TRBD1 (6 bases). The sequence came from a man aged 25 to 40 who had recovered from COVID-19. The CDR3 DNA is TGTGCCAGCAGCCTAAGGACAGAGCCACAGGAAGCTTTCTTT. It is translated as CASSLRTEPQEAFF. The complete variable domain, with remaining parts taken from reference TRBV7-6 and TRBJ1-1, reads GAGVSQSPRYKVTKRGQDVALRCDPISGHVSLYWYRQALGQGPEFLTYFNYEAQQDKSGLPNDRFSAERPEGSISTLTIQRTEQRDSAMYRCASSLRTEPQEAFFGQGTRLTVV.